The 24 T cell receptor beta chains listed next were all sequenced from one sample in a study of blood T cell dynamics during melanoma immunotherapy. Specified time point: pre-treatment baseline. TCRdb's table, derived via immunoSEQ multiplex PCR, lists solely in-frame clones and lacks some. The sample has about 8,500 clones; approximately 77% are singletons. The source material was blood, sampled from a patient treated with checkpoint blockade. The receptors were sampled from a human donor with melanoma.

The chain uses TRBV5-4 and TRBJ2-3; D possibly uses TRBD1 or TRBD2 (5 bases each). The CDR3 has 15 residues. Trimming removed 4 bases from V and 0 bases from J, with 12 bases in between. Per germline, CDR1 SGHNT and CDR2 YYREEE (reference sequence). The CDR3 sequence: CASSNGTSSTDTQYF. DNA for the CDR3: TGTGCCAGCAGCAACGGGACCTCTAGCACAGATACGCAGTATTTT.

The sample holds one count of this clone. This chain joins TRBV7-8 and TRBJ2-3; D gene uncertain. V lost 1 base and J 0 bases, leaving 2 bases between the germline ends. In germline, CDR1 is SGHVS, CDR2 FQNEAQ. The CDR3 is 13 amino acids. CDR3 nucleotides: TGTGCCAGCAGCTTAGGCAGCACAGATACGCAGTATTTT. Protein: CASSLGSTDTQYF.

The chain combines TRBV28 with TRBJ1-1, with 9 bases matching TRBD1. The CDR3 consists of 15 residues. V shed 5 bases, J shed 6 bases, and the junction held 10 bases outside the gene matches. Per germline, CDR1 MDHEN and CDR2 SYDVKM. Written as DNA, the CDR3 is TGTGCCAGCAGTCCCCGCACAGGGGGCTTCGCTGAAGCTTTCTTT. Residues: CASSPRTGGFAEAFF.

This clone occurred a few times. The rearrangement links TRBV5-6 to TRBJ2-1, with D uncertain. The CDR3 loop spans 15 amino acids. The V gene's germline CDR1 is SGHDT and CDR2 YYEEEE. The V end lost 3 bases, the J end lost 2 bases, and 12 bases lay between the germline ends. CDR3 in DNA: TGTGCCAGCAGCTCTGGCGGACGGACCTACAATGAGCAGTTCTTC. It translates to CASSSGGRTYNEQFF.

This sequence joins TRBV4-2 and TRBJ2-2, with 11 bases that match TRBD2. The germline CDR1 and CDR2 sequences are LGHNA and YNFKEQ. The CDR3 sequence is 16 residues long. With V trimmed by 7 bases and J by 2 bases, 6 bases remained unmatched. DNA for the CDR3: TGTGCCAGCACCGAGGGACTAGCGGATAACACCGGGGAGCTGTTTTTT. It translates to CASTEGLADNTGELFF.

The chain combines TRBV4-1 with TRBJ2-1; D might be TRBD1 (5 bases). This CDR3 contains 16 residues. V lost 2 bases, J lost 1 base, and 12 bases lay in between. Germline assignment: CDR1 MGHRA and CDR2 YSYEKL. CDR3 sequence: CASSQYYRTSYNEQFF. Here the CDR3 DNA reads TGCGCCAGCAGCCAATACTACAGGACATCCTACAATGAGCAGTTCTTC.

V usage is TRBV2 and J usage is TRBJ2-6; 8 bases align to TRBD1. There are 16 residues in the CDR3. The trim removed 6 bases at V and 2 bases at J, leaving 6 bases unmatched. Germline-derived CDR1 and CDR2 are SNHLY and FYNNEI. CDR3 loop: CASSPGTGPGANVLTF. The CDR3 DNA is TGTGCCAGCAGCCCCGGGACAGGACCTGGGGCCAACGTCCTGACTTTC.

The V gene is TRBV4-1, the J gene TRBJ2-1; 7 nucleotides line up with TRBD2. The germline V gene has CDR1 MGHRA and CDR2 YSYEKL. This CDR3 is built from 15 residues. V lost 4 bases to trimming and J lost 9 bases; unmatched junction nucleotides: 12. DNA of the CDR3: TGCGCCAGCAGCCTAATGGGAGGGGCCGAGGGTGAGCAGTTCTTC. Amino acid sequence: CASSLMGGAEGEQFF.

This sequence joins TRBV7-3 and TRBJ1-1; 10 bases are a match to TRBD1. This CDR3 has 15 residues. Germline loops: CDR1 SGHTA, CDR2 FQGTGA. J lost 3 bases, V lost 0 bases, and 1 base had no gene match. CDR3 DNA sequence: TGTGCCAGCAGCTTAACCGGGACAGGGGACACTGAAGCTTTCTTT. Encoded protein: CASSLTGTGDTEAFF.

The genes are TRBV27 and TRBJ1-2; D is uncertain. Trimming cost V 5 bases and J 1 base, with 8 bases left between them. The germline V gene has CDR1 MNHEY and CDR2 SMNVEV (reference sequence). The CDR3 loop spans 13 amino acids. CDR3 nucleotides: TGTGCCAGCAGTCCCCACTATAACTATGGCTACACCTTC. Translated: CASSPHYNYGYTF.

The chain is built from TRBV21-1 and TRBJ1-5. TRBV21-1 is a pseudogene segment. The CDR3 runs 16 residues. CDR3 protein: CASSKAGRRRNQPQHF. The DNA of the CDR3 is TGTGCCAGCAGCAAAGCGGGACGGCGGCGCAATCAGCCCCAGCATTTT.

The V gene is TRBV20-1, the J gene TRBJ2-7; D uncertain. The CDR3 has 11 amino acids. Germline V CDR1 and CDR2: DFQATT, SNEGSKA (reference sequence). With 3 bases removed from V and 2 bases from J, the gap between germline ends came to 5 bases. The CDR3 nucleotides read TGCAGTGCTAGCCCGACCTACGAGCAGTACTTC. Translated, it gives CSASPTYEQYF.

The chain uses TRBV7-7 and TRBJ2-5; 8 bases are a match to TRBD1. The J call may be in error: the DNA end matches TRBJ2-7 better. Germline V CDR1 and CDR2: SSHAT, FNYEAQ (reference sequence). The CDR3 is 13 residues long. The chain's CDR3 is CASSADRGGEQYF. The CDR3 DNA is TGTGCCAGCAGCGCCGACAGGGGAGGCGAGCAGTACTTC.

The chain has TRBV5-5 and TRBJ2-3, with 7 bases aligning to TRBD1. CDR1 is SGHKS and CDR2 is YYEKEE in the germline V gene (reference sequence). V trimming: 0 bases; J trimming: 4 bases; junction bases outside the gene matches: 14. The CDR3 is 18 amino acids. CDR3 protein: CASSLVFQTGPASDTQYF. The CDR3, as DNA: TGTGCCAGCAGCTTGGTCTTCCAGACAGGGCCCGCCTCAGATACGCAGTATTTT.

This clone has only one observation. The chain links TRBV9 to TRBJ2-5; D is uncertain. This CDR3 region has 13 residues. The V gene's germline CDR1 is SGDLS and CDR2 YYNGEE. Trimming cost V 3 bases and J 0 bases, with 6 bases left between them. Written as DNA, the CDR3 is TGTGCCAGCAGCGCCTCGTACCAAGAGACCCAGTACTTC. As protein: CASSASYQETQYF.

The chain has TRBV7-2 and TRBJ2-6; D gene unclear. CDR1 SGHTA and CDR2 FQGNSA come from the germline V gene. This CDR3 has 14 residues. V was clipped by 4 bases and J by 4 bases, with 8 bases between them. The CDR3 loop is CASSSLPGANVLTF. DNA for the CDR3: TGTGCCAGCAGCTCCCTCCCGGGGGCCAACGTCCTGACTTTC.

The CDR3 coding sequence is TGTGCCACCAGCTCGGGACAGCCGAACACTGAAGCTTTCTTT. Translated: CATSSGQPNTEAFF. This chain connects TRBV15 to TRBJ1-1, with 7 bases that match TRBD1. V was pared by 5 bases and J by 1 base, with 4 bases of the junction left unmatched. This CDR3 is 14 amino acids long. Looked up from germline, CDR1 is LNHNV and CDR2 is YYDKDF (reference sequence).

This chain uses TRBV19 with TRBJ1-1; maybe TRBD1 (6 bases). CDR1 and CDR2 from the germline V gene are LNHDA and SQIVND (reference sequence). V was trimmed by 4 bases and J by 4 bases, leaving 13 bases between them. This CDR3 is built from 14 residues. CDR3 DNA sequence: TGTGCCAGTAGTAGCGGAGGGGGGCGCACTGAAGCTTTCTTT. This sequence encodes CASSSGGGRTEAFF.

This clone has a handful of counts. The chain joins TRBV5-1 to TRBJ1-6, with 7 positions matching TRBD1. Per the germline V gene, CDR1 is SGHRS and CDR2 is YFSETQ. V was pared by 0 bases and J by 6 bases, with 6 bases of the junction left unmatched. The CDR3 contains 16 residues. In DNA, the CDR3 is TGCGCCAGCAGCTTGGCCCAGGCAGGGGGTAATTCACCCCTCCACTTT. Encoded protein: CASSLAQAGGNSPLHF.

The chain couples TRBV4-1 to TRBJ1-5; D gene ambiguous. CDR3 length equals 14 residues. CDR1 MGHRA and CDR2 YSYEKL come from the germline V gene. Trimming cost V 0 bases and J 7 bases, with 10 bases left between them. The DNA for the CDR3 is TGCGCCAGCAGCCAAGATGGTCCTGGCCAGCCCCAGCATTTT. This encodes CASSQDGPGQPQHF.

The gene calls are TRBV5-1 and TRBJ1-4, with D unresolved. Germline V gene sequence: CDR1 SGHRS, CDR2 YFSETQ. This CDR3 has 15 amino acids. The V and J ends lost 4 bases and 6 bases respectively, with 16 bases between them. The CDR3 DNA reads as TGCGCCAGCAGCCCCCAGGCGGTGGATGATGAAAAACTGTTTTTT. Translation: CASSPQAVDDEKLFF.

The chain employs TRBV4-1 and TRBJ1-4; D not resolved. CDR3 length: 14 amino acids. Germline assignment: CDR1 MGHRA and CDR2 YSYEKL. Trimming took off 1 base at V and 5 bases at J, with 8 bases between the two ends. As DNA, the CDR3 is TGCGCCAGCAGCCAAGCCTGGTCGAATGAAAAACTGTTTTTT. Encoded protein: CASSQAWSNEKLFF.

V usage is TRBV9 and J usage is TRBJ2-2, with D hard to call. The length of the CDR3 is 13 residues. The V gene's germline CDR1 is SGDLS and CDR2 YYNGEE. V was trimmed by 5 bases and J by 5 bases, leaving 10 bases between them. CDR3 nucleotides: TGTGCCAGCAGTAAACCCGGGACCGGGGAGCTGTTTTTT. Translation gives CASSKPGTGELFF.

This chain connects TRBV10-3 to TRBJ1-5, with a tentative D call TRBD1 (6 bases). The V end was cut by 5 bases, the J end by 1 base, with 9 bases between. Germline loops: CDR1 ENHRY, CDR2 SYGVKD. The CDR3 covers 14 residues. The CDR3 reads CAISKDRSNQPQHF. Written as DNA, the CDR3 is TGTGCCATCAGTAAGGACAGAAGCAATCAGCCCCAGCATTTT.